This entry lists 13 T cell receptor beta chains sequenced from one sample in a study of T-cell reconstitution after alpha-beta-depleted transplantation in children. The authors prepared the TCRbeta library with unique molecular identifiers. Using its own MiXCR run on the PCR reads, TCRdb lists one record per CDR3 protein. The sample gives 530,000 or so distinct CDR3 sequences, roughly 30% of which show up once; 35% to 40% is in the top ten. Here the sequenced sample was PBMCs, taken before TCRalphabeta/CD19-depleted stem cell transplant. The receptor set was obtained from a boy under three years old with Wiskott-Aldrich syndrome, due to receive a stem cell transplant.

This clonotype has at least ten counts. This rearrangement joins TRBV5-1 to TRBJ1-5; no clear D gene. The germline V gene encodes CDR1 SGHRS and CDR2 YFSETQ. The CDR3 length is 13 residues. Trimming removed 2 bases from V and 0 bases from J, with 3 bases in between. CDR3 nucleotides: TGCGCCAGCAGCTTCGGTAGCAATCAGCCCCAGCATTTT. Translating gives CASSFGSNQPQHF.

This rearrangement joins TRBV7-3 to TRBJ2-2, with no clear D. Trimming cost V 0 bases and J 6 bases, with 14 bases left between them. The CDR3 has 16 amino acids. The germline V gene encodes CDR1 SGHTA and CDR2 FQGTGA. This chain's CDR3 is CASSLTNELGSGELFF. The CDR3 DNA reads as TGTGCCAGCAGCTTAACAAACGAATTGGGGTCCGGGGAGCTGTTTTTT.

The CDR3 loop is CASSGTAYGYTF. CDR3 coding DNA: TGTGCCAGCAGCGGGACTGCGTATGGCTACACCTTC. The chain uses TRBV12-3 or TRBV12-4 and TRBJ1-2; possible D gene TRBD1, 5 bases. The V end lost 6 bases, the J end lost 5 bases, and 10 bases lay between the germline ends. The CDR3 loop spans 12 amino acids.

The rearrangement links TRBV7-2 to TRBJ2-1, with D hard to call. The CDR3 is made up of 16 amino acids. CDR1 and CDR2 (germline): SGHTA, FQGNSA. Trimming left V 0 bases short and J 0 bases short, with 9 bases between. For the CDR3, the DNA is TGTGCCAGCAGCTTAGCGGCCCCCAGCTCCTACAATGAGCAGTTCTTC. Amino acids: CASSLAAPSSYNEQFF.

Note on this clonotype: As the CDR3 is not closed by the conserved phenylalanine or tryptophan, this likely results from a read error. The V gene is TRBV11-2, the J gene TRBJ1-2; 7 nucleotides align to TRBD1. Germline-derived CDR1 and CDR2 are SGHAT and FQNNGV. The CDR3 has 14 amino acids. J was trimmed by 4 bases and V by 5 bases; bases with no gene match: 7. For the CDR3, the DNA is TGTGCCAGCAGCCAGGACAGGACCAGCTATGGCTACACCTTG. Residues: CASSQDRTSYGYTL.

The table lists this clonotype with a few counts. The chain has TRBV19 and TRBJ1-1; D might be TRBD1 (5 bases). V dropped 4 bases and J dropped 0 bases, with 12 bases sitting between them. There are 15 residues in the CDR3. The germline CDR1 and CDR2 sequences are LNHDA and SQIVND (reference sequence). The CDR3 protein is CASSRTGRMNTEAFF. The DNA for the CDR3 is TGTGCCAGTAGTAGAACAGGACGGATGAACACTGAAGCTTTCTTT.

V gene TRBV5-1 combines with J gene TRBJ2-5; unclear D gene. Germline CDR1 reads SGHRS; CDR2 reads YFSETQ. This CDR3 has 13 amino acids. Trimming left V 0 bases short and J 4 bases short, with 7 bases between. CDR3 coding DNA: TGCGCCAGCAGCTTGGTCGATCCAGAGACCCAGTACTTC. Translated, it gives CASSLVDPETQYF.

V and J are TRBV7-9 and TRBJ2-1, with D perhaps matching TRBD2 (5 bases). Germline V gene data show CDR1 as SEHNR and CDR2 as FQNEAQ (reference sequence). The CDR3 contains 14 residues. V lost 1 base and J 2 bases, leaving 6 bases between the germline ends. The CDR3 DNA follows: TGTGCCAGCAGCTTAGAGAGGGCCTACAATGAGCAGTTCTTC. It codes for CASSLERAYNEQFF.

This clonotype was detected a few times. This chain connects TRBV12-3 or TRBV12-4 to TRBJ2-2; D remains unclear. The length of the CDR3 is 13 residues. Trimming took 3 bases from V and 4 from J, leaving 6 bases between them. The CDR3 protein is CASSFRLTGELFF. In DNA form, the CDR3 reads TGTGCCAGCAGTTTTCGTCTCACCGGGGAGCTGTTTTTT.

The V and J genes are TRBV20-1 and TRBJ2-4, with TRBD2 matching 9 bases. V lost 3 bases and J lost 0; bases outside the gene matches: 6. Germline values: CDR1 DFQATT, CDR2 SNEGSKA (reference sequence). This CDR3 spans 16 amino acids. The CDR3 DNA follows: TGCAGTGCTAGGAGACTAGCGGAGAGAGCCAAAAACATTCAGTACTTC. Encoded protein: CSARRLAERAKNIQYF.

The rearrangement joins TRBV9 to TRBJ2-3; no definite D call. The CDR3 totals 13 residues. V was shortened by 6 bases and J by 4 bases, with 12 bases between the two germline ends. Germline V gene lookup returns CDR1 SGDLS and CDR2 YYNGEE. The CDR3 DNA sequence: TGTGCCAGCAACCCCGGGCCTGCAGATACGCAGTATTTT. Translation gives CASNPGPADTQYF.

V and J are TRBV24-1 and TRBJ2-2; D possibly corresponds to TRBD2 (5 bases). V lost 1 base and J lost 1, with 12 bases in between. Germline V gives CDR1 KGHDR, CDR2 SFDVKD. The CDR3 is made up of 17 amino acids. CDR3: CATSDFTGSQNTGELFF. CDR3 DNA: TGTGCCACCAGTGATTTCACGGGGTCTCAGAACACCGGGGAGCTGTTTTTT.

V usage is TRBV5-1 and J usage is TRBJ2-2; tentatively, D is TRBD1 (6 bases). There are 14 residues in the CDR3. The germline V gene has CDR1 SGHRS and CDR2 YFSETQ. Trimming took 6 bases from V and 2 from J, leaving 11 bases between them. The CDR3 nucleotides are TGCGCCAGCACCAAGACAGGAAACACCGGGGAGCTGTTTTTT. Protein sequence: CASTKTGNTGELFF.